This TCR beta chain was identified in a study of blood T cell repertoires in COVID-19 (dated by TCRdb to 2020 to 2022). As for the study more broadly: Collaborator samples came from the United States, Italy and Spain and covered acute and convalescent phases of COVID-19. The prospective study material was composed of cDNA or gDNA derived from T cells, B-cell-depleted T cells, or PBMCs. The dataset comprised deeply sampled blood TCRbeta repertoires from subjects exposed to, actively infected with, or recovered from COVID-19. Where HLA class I and class II types were available, the types were taken from metadata supplied by the sample provider, not from assay-based typing. The samples were drawn from two sources: the first 160 participants of the ongoing ImmuneRACE study, and 1,000 to 1,500 subjects contributed by 6 global collaborators. The sample metadata nearly always contained a de-identified subject ID, COVID-19 status, age in years and sex. The repertoires were made available in a free public database intended to serve as a resource for research on the immune response to SARS-CoV-2.

The immunoSEQ Assay, a bias-controlled multiplex PCR, was used to amplify TCRbeta CDR3 regions from genomic DNA. The source study handled its data this way. The number of nucleated cells in each sample was estimated from the amplification of reference gene primers within the assay. To quantify the absolute abundance of each unique TCRbeta CDR3 rearrangement, sequence reads were collapsed and filtered. For each sample, productive Simpson clonality was calculated as the square root of Simpson's diversity index over productive rearrangements. This is the immuneACCESS table as TCRdb keeps it, with only in-frame sequences that have V and J called. A part of the clones is gone; compared with another copy, unresolved V genes explain less than half, and the rest is unexplained. The DNA was the basis for D and trimming; V, J and clone size are from that table. Across this sample there are about 330,000 clones, with roughly 85% seen only once. The top ten clonotypes cover approximately 5.4% of the sample.

Participants in the prospective study were aged 18 to 89 years, lived in approximately 26 United States geographic areas, and enrolled through a virtual design. Cohort assignment in the prospective study relied on participant-reported clinical history from a screening survey and a study questionnaire. ImmuneRACE Cohort 3 recovered participants were defined by two consecutive negative NP/OP PCR tests, healthcare professional clearance, or symptom resolution. Each participant in the prospective study had whole blood, serum and a nasopharyngeal or oropharyngeal swab collected by mobile phlebotomists. Additional blood draws and questionnaires over an approximately two-month period could optionally be provided by prospective study participants. Before DNA extraction, prospective study blood samples were shipped either frozen or at room temperature. The CDR3 spans 14 residues, from the cysteine through the phenylalanine. CDR3 DNA is the only sequence kept; it has 42 bases, read in frame from the first base. Here V drops 5 bases and J drops 6 bases, and the junction holds 4 bases not matched to any gene. From a lookup of the germline V gene (reference sequence), CDR1 and CDR2 are SEHNR and FQNEAQ.

The study at large found these results: How much clinical and demographic metadata was included differed by source and by participant, and the metadata was provided uncurated.

Details on this clone: The specificity of this receptor is unknown. No clone much larger than this one lies a single base away; base qualities are absent.

The sequence links TRBV7-9 to TRBJ1-6; 7 bases in the junction line up with TRBD1. Sequencing used PBMCs or T cells enriched from blood (not recorded which). The sequence came from a woman in her 30s who had recovered from COVID-19. The CDR3 here reads CASSLGTANSPLHF. DNA sequence: TGTGCCAGCAGCCTTGGGACAGCTAATTCACCCCTCCACTTT. Reference TRBV7-9 and TRBJ1-6 genes cover what lies past the CDR3, so the full variable domain is DTGVSQNPRHKITKRGQNVTFRCDPISEHNRLYWYRQTLGQGPEFLTYFQNEAQLEKSRLLSDRFSAERPKGSFSTLEIQRTEQGDSAMYLCASSLGTANSPLHFGNGTRLTVT.